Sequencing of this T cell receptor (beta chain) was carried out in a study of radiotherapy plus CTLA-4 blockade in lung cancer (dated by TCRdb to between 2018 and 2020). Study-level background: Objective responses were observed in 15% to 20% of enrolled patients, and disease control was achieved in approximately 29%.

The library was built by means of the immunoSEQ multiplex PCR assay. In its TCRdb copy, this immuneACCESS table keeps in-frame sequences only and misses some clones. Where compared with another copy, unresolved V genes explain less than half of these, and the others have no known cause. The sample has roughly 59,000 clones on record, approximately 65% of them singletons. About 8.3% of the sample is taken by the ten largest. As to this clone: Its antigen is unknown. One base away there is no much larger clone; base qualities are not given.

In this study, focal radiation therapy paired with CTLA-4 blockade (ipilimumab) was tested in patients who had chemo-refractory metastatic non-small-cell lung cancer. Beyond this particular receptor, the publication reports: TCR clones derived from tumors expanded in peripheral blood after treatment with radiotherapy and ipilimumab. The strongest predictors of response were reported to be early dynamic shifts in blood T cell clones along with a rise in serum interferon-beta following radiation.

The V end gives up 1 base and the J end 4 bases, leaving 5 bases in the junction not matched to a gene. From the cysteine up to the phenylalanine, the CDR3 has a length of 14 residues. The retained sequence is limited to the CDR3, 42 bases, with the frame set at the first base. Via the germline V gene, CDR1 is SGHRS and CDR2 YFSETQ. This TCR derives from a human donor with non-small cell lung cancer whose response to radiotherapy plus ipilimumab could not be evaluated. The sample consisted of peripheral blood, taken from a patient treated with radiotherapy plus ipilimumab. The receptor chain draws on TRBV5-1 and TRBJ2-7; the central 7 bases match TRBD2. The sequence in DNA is TGCGCCAGCAGCTTGTCGCTAGCGGATTACGAGCAGTACTTC. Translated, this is CASSLSLADYEQYF.